This paragraph covers one TCR beta chain sequence. In germline, CDR1 is DFQATT, CDR2 SNEGSKA (reference sequence). The CDR3 runs 16 residues. This specimen comes from a study of T cells expressing NK-cell markers. TCRdb re-called the 5' RACE reads; one entry per CDR3 protein, DNA not given. Its listing shows approximately 440,000 distinct CDR3 sequences. Sequenced: blood T cells: a sorted CD56 or NKG2C T cell subset, CD4+ or CD8+ T cells, or bulk PBMC T cells (not recorded which). The chain employs TRBV20-1 and TRBJ2-3; TCRdb indicates TRBD2, and absent DNA this call remains unverified. The receptor's source is a woman aged 45-60 years in good health. The CDR3 is CSATSLASGGLDTQYF.